The present entry profiles one T cell receptor beta chain with its context. These data originate in a study of blood T cell repertoires in COVID-19. There are 14 residues in the CDR3. CDR1 SGHDT and CDR2 YYEEEE come from the germline V gene. V dropped 4 bases and J dropped 4; count of bases not matched to a gene: 4. The protocol was immunoSEQ multiplex PCR, while the TCRdb copy is restricted to in-frame clones and leaves out a portion. Here the sample spans approximately 320,000 clones, 70% to 90% being singletons. This TCR was recovered from a human donor in a cohort sampled during active COVID-19. Sequencing was done on a sample of peripheral blood. The chain recombines TRBV5-6 with TRBJ1-2, with 10 positions matching TRBD1. For the CDR3, the DNA is TGTGCCAGCAGCGGGACAGGGGTTGCCTATGGCTACACCTTC. It specifies CASSGTGVAYGYTF.